The 12 T cell receptor beta chains below come from one sample, sequenced in a study of beta chain features in type 1 diabetes. Overall study findings and caveats: TCRB CDR3s from Type 1 diabetes patients were moderately but significantly shorter in all four CD4+ subsets.

Expressed TCRB transcripts were sequenced after all isolated RNA was converted to cDNA. Here immunoSEQ multiplex PCR was the method, and the copy in TCRdb shows in-frame clones only, minus some. The sample includes 250,000 or so clones, roughly 14% of them seen just once. Their antigens are not known. Material: naive CD4+ T cells from blood. These TCRs come from a man aged 25 to 40 with type 1 diabetes.

The J gene is TRBJ2-3, the V gene TRBV5-4; a weak D match, TRBD2 (6 bases). Looked up from germline, CDR1 is SGHNT and CDR2 is YYREEE (reference sequence). There are 16 residues in the CDR3. V shed 2 bases and J shed 4 bases, with 17 bases lying between them. CDR3 coding DNA: TGTGCCAGCAGCTTACCTGGGACTCCTCGGGCAGATACGCAGTATTTT. Its translation is CASSLPGTPRADTQYF.

The chain uses TRBV5-6 and TRBJ2-5; D perhaps matches TRBD2 (5 bases). CDR1 is SGHDT, CDR2 YYEEEE, per germline. Trimming pared 3 bases from V and 2 bases from J, leaving 14 bases between. This CDR3 region has 15 residues. Here the CDR3 DNA reads TGTGCCAGCAGCTCCTGGGGTAGCGAACAAGAGACCCAGTACTTC. Translating gives CASSSWGSEQETQYF.

This chain joins TRBV6-1 and TRBJ2-5; 9 positions match TRBD2. Germline lookup yields CDR1 MNHNS and CDR2 SASEGT. Germline trimming cut 4 bases from V and 5 bases from J; bases unmatched to any gene: 5. The CDR3 runs to 14 residues. The chain's CDR3 is CASSGGGAFETQYF. In nucleotides, the CDR3 is TGTGCCAGCAGTGGCGGGGGGGCCTTTGAGACCCAGTACTTC.

The chain uses TRBV18 and TRBJ2-7, with 9 bases aligning to TRBD1. Germline V gene lookup returns CDR1 KGHSH and CDR2 LQKENI. With V trimmed by 3 bases and J by 6 bases, 9 bases remained unmatched. CDR3 size: 15 residues. CDR3 amino acids: CASSPGQGQGGEQYF. DNA for the CDR3: TGTGCCAGCTCACCCGGACAGGGGCAGGGAGGCGAGCAGTACTTC.

The rearrangement uses TRBV15 and TRBJ2-7, with TRBD2 matching over 13 bases. Germline-derived CDR1 and CDR2 are LNHNV and YYDKDF (reference sequence). V was pared by 0 bases and J by 2 bases, with 4 bases of the junction left unmatched. The CDR3 contains 17 residues. CDR3 DNA: TGTGCCACCAGCAGAGATTTCGGGACTAGCGGGGCCTACGAGCAGTACTTC. This translates into CATSRDFGTSGAYEQYF.

This rearrangement joins TRBV5-1 to TRBJ1-1; 8 positions match TRBD1. After removal of 4 bases from V and 6 bases from J, the junction contained 5 bases not matched to a gene. The V gene's germline CDR1 is SGHRS and CDR2 YFSETQ. The CDR3 consists of 13 residues. The CDR3 sequence is CASSVGTGPEAFF. The CDR3 DNA sequence: TGCGCCAGCAGCGTCGGGACAGGCCCTGAAGCTTTCTTT.

The genes are TRBV5-1 and TRBJ2-7; 8 nucleotides match TRBD1. Germline assignment: CDR1 SGHRS and CDR2 YFSETQ. With V trimmed by 2 bases and J by 4 bases, 8 bases remained unmatched. The CDR3 covers 15 residues. The CDR3, as DNA: TGCGCCAGCAGCTTAACGTCAGGGGGCGGATACGAGCAGTACTTC. As protein: CASSLTSGGGYEQYF.

This clone has a handful of counts. V and J are TRBV18 and TRBJ2-7, with D possibly TRBD1 on 6 matching bases. The CDR3 is made up of 15 amino acids. The V end was cut by 2 bases, the J end by 4 bases, with 15 bases between. CDR1 is KGHSH, CDR2 LQKENI, per germline. CDR3 nucleotides: TGTGCCAGCTCACCATTGTCAGGGGTGTATTACGAGCAGTACTTC. It specifies CASSPLSGVYYEQYF. Together with reference TRBV18 and TRBJ2-7, the CDR3 gives the full variable domain: NAGVMQNPRHLVRRRGQEARLRCSPMKGHSHVYWYRQLPEEGLKFMVYLQKENIIDESGMPKERFSAEFPKEGPSILRIQQVVRGDSAAYFCASSPLSGVYYEQYFGPGTRLTVT.

The J gene is TRBJ1-1, the V gene TRBV5-1; D is unclear. V was pared by 2 bases and J by 5 bases, with 10 bases between. This CDR3 is 13 amino acids long. Germline CDR1 reads SGHRS; CDR2 reads YFSETQ. The CDR3 bases are TGCGCCAGCAGCTTCGCGGAATGGACTGAAGCTTTCTTT. Its translation is CASSFAEWTEAFF.

The table lists this clone with a few counts. The J gene is TRBJ2-1, the V gene TRBV2, with TRBD1 matching over 9 bases. This CDR3 region has 15 residues. Germline CDR1 is SNHLY and CDR2 is FYNNEI. V trimming: 2 bases; J trimming: 7 bases; junction bases outside the gene matches: 6. CDR3 coding DNA: TGTGCCAGCAGTGAACACAGGGGGCTACGGAATGAGCAGTTCTTC. It encodes CASSEHRGLRNEQFF. The full variable domain, with the rest looked up from reference TRBV2 and TRBJ2-1, is EPEVTQTPSHQVTQMGQEVILRCVPISNHLYFYWYRQILGQKVEFLVSFYNNEISEKSEIFDDQFSVERPDGSNFTLKIRSTKLEDSAMYFCASSEHRGLRNEQFFGPGTRLTVL.

This clone has only a few counts. The V call is TRBV29-1, the J call TRBJ1-1; D gene uncertain. The germline CDR1 and CDR2 sequences are SQVTM and ANQGSEA. Trimming cost V 6 bases and J 8 bases, with 10 bases left between them. The CDR3 is made up of 10 amino acids. DNA for the CDR3: TGCAGCGTAGCCGCGGGAGAAGCTTTCTTT. It yields the protein CSVAAGEAFF. The full variable domain, in which reference TRBV29-1 and TRBJ1-1 provide the parts outside the CDR3, is SAVISQKPSRDICQRGTSLTIQCQVDSQVTMMFWYRQQPGQSLTLIATANQGSEATYESGFVIDKFPISRPNLTFSTLTVSNMSPEDSSIYLCSVAAGEAFFGQGTRLTVV.

This clone has just a few counts. The V gene is TRBV6-5, the J gene TRBJ2-1; D remains ambiguous. In germline, CDR1 is MNHEY, CDR2 SVGAGI. V was trimmed by 0 bases and J by 7 bases, leaving 13 bases between them. The CDR3 loop spans 15 amino acids. The DNA for the CDR3 is TGTGCCAGCAGTTACTCGTCTCCTAACCCAAATGAGCAGTTCTTC. It yields the protein CASSYSSPNPNEQFF.